This paragraph covers one T cell receptor beta chain sequence. How the authors handled the data: Scientists estimated how many nucleated cells there were by amplifying reference gene primers. Assay used: immunoSEQ multiplex PCR; TCRdb lists only in-frame clones, some missing. Clone size and the V and J calls come from that table; the DNA yielded D and trimming. The sample has 300,000 to 350,000 clones; roughly 87% are singletons. The V end lost 1 base, the J end lost 1 base, and 7 bases lay between the germline ends. Looked up from germline, CDR1 is LGHDT and CDR2 is YNNKEL (reference sequence). This CDR3 is 14 amino acids long. The entry originates in a study of blood T cell repertoires in COVID-19. Study-wide context: The study drew acute and convalescent COVID-19 samples from the United States, Italy and Spain. In each case, the material was cDNA or gDNA derived from T cells, B-cell-depleted T cells, or PBMCs.

The V and J genes are TRBV3-1 (or the pseudogene TRBV3-2) and TRBJ2-5, with D maybe TRBD1 (6 bases). Material: peripheral blood. The sequence was obtained from a man aged 30 to 45 with COVID-19, enrolled during active disease. The CDR3, as DNA: TGTGCCAGCAGCCAAGGGACAGTCCAAGAGACCCAGTACTTC. Protein sequence: CASSQGTVQETQYF.